The 25 T cell receptor beta chains presented below share a single source sample, sequenced in a study of post-analysis software for immune sequencing data. Study-wide points: Patients carried several TRBV segments more frequently than controls did, and TRBV5-6, TRBV5-1 and TRBV20-1 were among them.

No antigen is known for these receptors. cDNA libraries of TCR beta carried unique molecular identifiers. TCRdb passed the PCR reads through MiXCR, listing each CDR3 protein once. The table includes fewer than 850,000 distinct CDR3 sequences, around 27% detected once. The sequencing input was blood. Every receptor here comes from a girl between 10 and 17 years old with multiple sclerosis.

This clonotype was recorded a few times. This chain links TRBV24-1 with TRBJ2-1; 7 bases match TRBD2. The CDR3 extends over 13 amino acids. V shed 7 bases and J 4 bases; nucleotides not matched to a gene: 3. Germline values: CDR1 KGHDR, CDR2 SFDVKD. The CDR3 is CATRGGEYNEQFF. CDR3 sequence (DNA): TGTGCCACCAGGGGAGGGGAATACAATGAGCAGTTCTTC.

This rearrangement joins TRBV7-2 to TRBJ1-2, with TRBD1 matching 7 bases. Trimming took 5 bases from V and 4 from J; bases not matched to a gene: 10. This CDR3 has 15 residues. Per the germline V gene, CDR1 is SGHTA and CDR2 is FQGNSA. CDR3 coding DNA: TGTGCCAGCAGCGCCACGACAGGGTCCTCCTATGGCTACACCTTC. Translation: CASSATTGSSYGYTF.

This clonotype was seen only once. This chain links TRBV29-1 with TRBJ2-3; D is perhaps TRBD2 (6 bases). The CDR3 is made up of 13 amino acids. V dropped 8 bases and J dropped 1 base, with 13 bases sitting between them. Germline assignment: CDR1 SQVTM and CDR2 ANQGSEA. The CDR3 protein is CSIVPSGTDTQYF. The CDR3 DNA reads as TGCAGCATTGTCCCTAGCGGCACAGATACGCAGTATTTT.

This clonotype has just a few counts. A read error may produce the germline difference seen at one junction end. This chain uses TRBV12-3 or TRBV12-4 with TRBJ2-3; a weak D match, TRBD2 (6 bases). The CDR3 runs to 15 residues. CDR3 DNA: TGTGCCAGCAGTTTGGAGGGACGGAGCACAGATGCGCAGTATTTT. Translated: CASSLEGRSTDAQYF.

The chain joins TRBV28 to TRBJ2-6; 9 bases map to TRBD1. The CDR3 has 17 amino acids. Germline loops: CDR1 MDHEN, CDR2 SYDVKM. V lost 5 bases, J lost 2 bases, and 7 bases stayed unmatched. CDR3 in amino acids: CASSRPGTGTGANVLTF. CDR3 in DNA: TGTGCCAGCAGTCGTCCCGGGACAGGGACTGGGGCCAACGTCCTGACTTTC.

The V call is TRBV20-1, the J call TRBJ2-1; 13 nucleotides line up with TRBD2. Trimming took 5 bases from V and 6 from J; bases not matched to a gene: 7. In germline, CDR1 is DFQATT, CDR2 SNEGSKA (reference sequence). This CDR3 region has 15 residues. The CDR3, as DNA: TGCAGTGCTTCCCGGACTAGCGGGAGTGGCAATGAGCAGTTCTTC. Translating it yields CSASRTSGSGNEQFF.

The rearrangement links TRBV10-3 to TRBJ2-7, with D perhaps TRBD1 (6 bases). The CDR3 has 13 residues. The germline gives CDR1 ENHRY, CDR2 SYGVKD. V was shortened by 7 bases and J by 0 bases, with 10 bases between the two germline ends. In nucleotides, the CDR3 is TGTGCCATCATGGAAGGGGGCTCCTACGAGCAGTACTTC. Translation: CAIMEGGSYEQYF.

The chain combines TRBV4-3 with TRBJ2-7; D is undetermined. This CDR3 region has 15 residues. V lost 0 bases and J lost 3, with 12 bases in between. Per the germline V gene, CDR1 is LGHNA and CDR2 is YSLEER. Here the CDR3 reads CASSQDIWQIYEQYF. CDR3 nucleotides: TGCGCCAGCAGCCAAGATATATGGCAAATCTACGAGCAGTACTTC.

The chain is built from TRBV4-1 and TRBJ2-2, with a weak D call TRBD1 (6 bases). Trimming left V 4 bases short and J 1 base short, with 16 bases between. The CDR3 runs to 17 residues. Germline CDR1 MGHRA, CDR2 YSYEKL. The CDR3 region has the DNA TGCGCCAGCAGCCCGCACCCACCAGGGGTGAACACCGGGGAGCTGTTTTTT. Protein product: CASSPHPPGVNTGELFF.

CDR3 amino acids: CSVELAGAGETRYF. CDR3 DNA: TGCAGCGTTGAACTAGCGGGAGCGGGAGAGACCCGGTACTTC. The gene calls are TRBV29-1 and TRBJ2-7; 10 bases align to TRBD2. Trimming cost V 2 bases and J 12 bases; bases outside gene matches: 13. The CDR3 loop spans 14 amino acids. In germline, CDR1 is SQVTM, CDR2 ANQGSEA.

As concerns this clonotype: At one end, the junction sequence differs from germline, possibly due to a read error. The chain recombines TRBV20-1 with TRBJ1-2, with D tentatively TRBD1 (5 bases). The CDR3 totals 9 residues. Germline CDR1 is DFQATT and CDR2 is SNEGSKA (reference sequence). For the CDR3, the DNA is TGCAGTACTAGTGGGGCCTACACCTTC. It is translated as CSTSGAYTF.

This clonotype occurred a few times. The V and J genes are TRBV20-1 and TRBJ2-5, with D possibly being TRBD1 (6 bases). V was clipped by 0 bases and J by 4 bases, with 12 bases between them. Germline loops: CDR1 DFQATT, CDR2 SNEGSKA (reference sequence). This CDR3 has 14 amino acids. This CDR3 reads CSARDGRGGETQYF. For the CDR3, the DNA is TGCAGTGCTAGAGATGGGAGAGGGGGAGAGACCCAGTACTTC.

This clonotype occurred many times. The rearrangement links TRBV29-1 to TRBJ2-1, with TRBD2 matching 7 bases. Losses at the gene ends were 7 bases for V and 14 bases for J; bases not matched to a gene: 17. The CDR3 runs to 13 residues. Germline V gene data show CDR1 as SQVTM and CDR2 as ANQGSEA. The CDR3 region has the DNA TGCAGCGGCGCCCCTGGGACGGGAGGCAGGGAGTTCTTC. Amino acids: CSGAPGTGGREFF.

V and J are TRBV20-1 and TRBJ1-5; D unclear. Germline CDR1 DFQATT, CDR2 SNEGSKA (reference sequence). V dropped 4 bases and J dropped 5 bases, with 18 bases sitting between them. This CDR3 comprises 15 residues. For the CDR3, the DNA is TGCAGTGCTATCCACACCAACTCGATGGATCAGCCCCAGCATTTT. Protein: CSAIHTNSMDQPQHF.

The chain recombines TRBV5-1 with TRBJ2-1, with D perhaps being TRBD1 or TRBD2 (5 bases each). Germline V gene data show CDR1 as SGHRS and CDR2 as YFSETQ. V lost 0 bases and J 6 bases, leaving 13 bases between the germline ends. The CDR3 covers 15 residues. The CDR3 DNA reads TGCGCCAGCAGCTTGGAGGGGACGAGAACCAATGAGCAGTTCTTC. This encodes CASSLEGTRTNEQFF. Full variable domain (remainder filled in from reference TRBV5-1 and TRBJ2-1): KAGVTQTPRYLIKTRGQQVTLSCSPISGHRSVSWYQQTPGQGLQFLFEYFSETQRNKGNFPGRFSGRQFSNSRSEMNVSTLELGDSALYLCASSLEGTRTNEQFFGPGTRLTVL.

This clonotype was counted only a few times. The genes are TRBV18 and TRBJ2-5, with D uncertain. Germline-derived CDR1 and CDR2 are KGHSH and LQKENI. V lost 0 bases, J lost 11 bases, and 16 bases lay in between. This CDR3 spans 14 amino acids. Written as DNA, the CDR3 is TGTGCCAGCTCACCACCCTCTCGGCACAATGAGCAGTACTTC. Translated: CASSPPSRHNEQYF.

This clonotype was found a few times. The V gene is TRBV9, the J gene TRBJ2-3; tentatively, D is TRBD1 (6 bases). Germline V gene lookup returns CDR1 SGDLS and CDR2 YYNGEE. V gave up 0 bases and J gave up 5 bases, with 7 bases separating them. The CDR3 sequence is 13 residues long. Written as DNA, the CDR3 is TGTGCCAGCAGCGTAGCAGGGGTAGATACGCAGTATTTT. It translates to CASSVAGVDTQYF. Variable domain in full (rest from reference TRBV9 and TRBJ2-3): DSGVTQTPKHLITATGQRVTLRCSPRSGDLSVYWYQQSLDQGLQFLIQYYNGEERAKGNILERFSAQQFPDLHSELNLSSLELGDSALYFCASSVAGVDTQYFGPGTRLTVL.

The genes are TRBV6-4 and TRBJ2-3; D might be TRBD1 (5 bases). CDR1 MRHNA and CDR2 SNTAGT come from the germline V gene. Trimming cost V 4 bases and J 8 bases, with 16 bases left between them. CDR3 size: 14 residues. The CDR3 DNA follows: TGTGCCAGCAGTGCCGAAAATCAGGGTTCTACGCAGTATTTT. It specifies CASSAENQGSTQYF.

The J gene is TRBJ1-1, the V gene TRBV11-2; D remains unclear. The CDR3 covers 13 residues. Germline V lookup: CDR1 SGHAT, CDR2 FQNNGV. V was clipped by 6 bases and J by 0 bases, with 8 bases between them. The chain's CDR3 is CASSPVLNTEAFF. The CDR3 nucleotides are TGTGCCAGCAGTCCCGTATTGAACACTGAAGCTTTCTTT.

Concerning this clonotype itself: Since the CDR3 does not end with the conserved phenylalanine or tryptophan, this likely comes from a read error. The chain is built from TRBV12-3 or TRBV12-4 and TRBJ2-3; no definite D call. Deletions cut 5 bases from V and 5 bases from J, with 14 bases between. This CDR3 is 14 amino acids long. Here the CDR3 DNA reads TGTGCCAGCAGTAATGGGCCATACGGAGATACGCAGTATCTT. Translation: CASSNGPYGDTQYL.

This clonotype was detected a few times. The chain has TRBV12-3 or TRBV12-4 and TRBJ2-4; D call uncertain. This CDR3 contains 15 residues. Trimming took off 7 bases at V and 9 bases at J, with 22 bases between the two ends. The CDR3 coding sequence is TGTGCCAGCACCCACTCCGGCCGATTAGTGGGCATTCAGTACTTC. It yields the protein CASTHSGRLVGIQYF.

The V call is TRBV20-1, the J call TRBJ2-5; possible D gene TRBD2, 7 bases. Germline assignment: CDR1 DFQATT and CDR2 SNEGSKA (reference sequence). Trimming left V 1 base short and J 5 bases short, with 14 bases between. This CDR3 region has 14 residues. The CDR3 bases are TGCAGTGCTAGAGTCGAAGGGAGGGGGGAGACCCAGTACTTC. Its translation is CSARVEGRGETQYF.

This clonotype was observed a few times. The rearrangement links TRBV5-6 to TRBJ2-1; TRBD2 matches 14 bases. The CDR3 extends over 17 amino acids. The V and J ends lost 0 bases and 10 bases, in that order; junction bases with no gene match: 9. The germline CDR1 and CDR2 sequences are SGHDT and YYEEEE. The CDR3 loop reads CASSLVGGLAGVAEQFF. DNA for the CDR3: TGTGCCAGCAGCTTGGTAGGGGGACTAGCGGGAGTTGCCGAGCAGTTCTTC.

This clonotype occurred a few times. The rearrangement uses TRBV4-1 and TRBJ1-6; D might be TRBD1 (5 bases). V lost 5 bases and J lost 9, with 23 bases in between. Looked up from germline, CDR1 is MGHRA and CDR2 is YSYEKL. This CDR3 contains 17 residues. The CDR3 sequence: CASSLHGTVSGVSPLHF. The CDR3 region has the DNA TGCGCCAGCAGCTTACACGGGACGGTTAGTGGTGTTTCACCCCTCCACTTT.

This clonotype has just a few counts. The chain is built from TRBV27 and TRBJ2-1; TRBD2 might be the D (5 bases). CDR3 length equals 16 residues. Germline lookup yields CDR1 MNHEY and CDR2 SMNVEV (reference sequence). Deletions cut 4 bases from V and 0 bases from J, with 13 bases between. Here the CDR3 reads CASSYSDWSSYNEQFF. As DNA, the CDR3 is TGTGCCAGCAGTTATTCGGACTGGAGCTCCTACAATGAGCAGTTCTTC.